The 7 T cell receptor beta chains below all came from one sample that was sequenced in a study of early T cells in non-severe SARS-CoV-2 infection. TCRdb reprocessed the 5' RACE reads with MiXCR, giving one entry per CDR3 protein. The sample lists under 80,000 distinct CDR3 sequences, 9.5% to 13% occurring once. The sample taken for sequencing was whole blood. These receptors were obtained from an adult who was a healthcare worker with PCR-confirmed SARS-CoV-2 infection or an uninfected control (not recorded which).

The chain employs TRBV7-9 and TRBJ2-3; D is uncertain. Trimming stripped 5 bases from V and 6 bases from J, with 9 bases between. The CDR3 sequence is 12 residues long. Germline V gene lookup returns CDR1 SEHNR and CDR2 FQNEAQ (reference sequence). CDR3 nucleotides: TGTGCCAGCAGCCCCCCCACGGATACGCAGTATTTT. This codes for CASSPPTDTQYF.

There are many counts of this clonotype. The V call is TRBV6-1, the J call TRBJ2-2; D is tentatively TRBD1 or TRBD2 (6 bases each). Germline V gives CDR1 MNHNS, CDR2 SASEGT. This CDR3 has 13 residues. The V and J ends lost 5 bases and 6 bases respectively, with 10 bases between them. CDR3 nucleotides: TGTGCCAGCAGTCCGAGGGGGGCCGGGGAGCTGTTTTTT. Protein sequence: CASSPRGAGELFF.

This clonotype was seen many times. V and J are TRBV11-3 and TRBJ2-5; D unresolved. The CDR3 totals 15 residues. Trimming pared 1 base from V and 5 bases from J, leaving 14 bases between. The germline CDR1 and CDR2 sequences are SGHNT and YENEEA. The CDR3 bases are TGTGCCAGCAGCTTAGGGTCCGCGGCCCGGGAGACCCAGTACTTC. Translation: CASSLGSAARETQYF. Using reference TRBV11-3 and TRBJ2-5 for the parts outside the CDR3, the full variable domain is EAGVVQSPRYKIIEKKQPVAFWCNPISGHNTLYWYLQNLGQGPELLIRYENEEAVDDSQLPKDRFSAERLKGVDSTLKIQPAELGDSAVYLCASSLGSAARETQYFGPGTRLLVL.

The chain is built from TRBV18 and TRBJ2-5, with TRBD1 identical over 9 bases. With 3 bases clipped from V and 5 bases from J, the junction kept 10 bases outside the gene matches. Per germline, CDR1 KGHSH and CDR2 LQKENI. This CDR3 contains 16 residues. CDR3 sequence reads: CASSPLQGASSETQYF. Written as DNA, the CDR3 is TGTGCCAGCTCACCGTTACAGGGGGCTAGCTCGGAGACCCAGTACTTC. Full variable domain (rest looked up from reference TRBV18 and TRBJ2-5): NAGVMQNPRHLVRRRGQEARLRCSPMKGHSHVYWYRQLPEEGLKFMVYLQKENIIDESGMPKERFSAEFPKEGPSILRIQQVVRGDSAAYFCASSPLQGASSETQYFGPGTRLLVL.

J is TRBJ2-1 and V is TRBV20-1; 10 bases are shared with TRBD1. V lost 5 bases and J lost 8; bases outside the gene matches: 9. The CDR3 totals 14 residues. The germline V gene encodes CDR1 DFQATT and CDR2 SNEGSKA (reference sequence). CDR3 nucleotides: TGCAGTGCTTTATCCGGGACAGGGGACTATGAGCAGTTCTTC. This encodes CSALSGTGDYEQFF.

This clonotype occurred a few times. V and J are TRBV12-3 or TRBV12-4 and TRBJ2-7, with D perhaps TRBD1 (5 bases). V was cut by 3 bases and J by 6 bases, with 9 bases left in between. The CDR3 covers 12 residues. The CDR3 DNA is TGTGCCAGCAGTTTCCAGGGTACCGAGCAGTACTTC. Translation: CASSFQGTEQYF.

The sample holds many counts of this clonotype. The J gene is TRBJ2-1, the V gene TRBV20-1; 9 bases are shared with TRBD2. Germline loops: CDR1 DFQATT, CDR2 SNEGSKA (reference sequence). The CDR3 runs to 16 residues. Germline trimming cut 0 bases from V and 9 bases from J; bases unmatched to any gene: 12. CDR3 sequence (DNA): TGCAGTGCTAGAGAGGCCAAAGGCGGGAGGGCCAGTGAGCAGTTCTTC. Its protein product is CSAREAKGGRASEQFF.